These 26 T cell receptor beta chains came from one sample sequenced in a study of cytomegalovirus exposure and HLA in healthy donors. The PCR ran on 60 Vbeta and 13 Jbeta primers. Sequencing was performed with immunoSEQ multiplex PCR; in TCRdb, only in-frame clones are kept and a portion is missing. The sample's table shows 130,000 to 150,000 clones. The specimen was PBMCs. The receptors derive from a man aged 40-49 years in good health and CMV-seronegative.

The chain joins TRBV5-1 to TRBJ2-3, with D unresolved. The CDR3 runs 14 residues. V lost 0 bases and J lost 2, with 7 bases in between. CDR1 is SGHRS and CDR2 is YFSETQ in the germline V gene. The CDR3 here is CASSLGRSTDTQYF. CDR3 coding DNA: TGCGCCAGCAGCTTGGGGCGGTCCACAGATACGCAGTATTTT.

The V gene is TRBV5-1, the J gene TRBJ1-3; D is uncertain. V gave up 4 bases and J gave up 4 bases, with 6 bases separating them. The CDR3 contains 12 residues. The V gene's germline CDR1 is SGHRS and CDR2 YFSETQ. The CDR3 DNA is TGCGCCAGCAGCCAACACGGAAACACCATATATTTT. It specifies CASSQHGNTIYF.

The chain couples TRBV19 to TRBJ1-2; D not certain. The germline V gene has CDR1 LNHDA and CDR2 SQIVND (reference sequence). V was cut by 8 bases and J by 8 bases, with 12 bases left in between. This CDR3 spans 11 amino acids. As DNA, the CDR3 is TGTGCCAGTTGGGCAAAGCGGGGCTACACCTTC. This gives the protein CASWAKRGYTF.

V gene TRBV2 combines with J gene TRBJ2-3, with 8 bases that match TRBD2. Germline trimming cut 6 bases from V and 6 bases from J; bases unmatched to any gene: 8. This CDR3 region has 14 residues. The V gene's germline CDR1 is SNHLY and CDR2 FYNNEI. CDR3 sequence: CASSGLAGEDTQYF. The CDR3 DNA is TGTGCCAGCAGCGGACTAGCAGGCGAGGATACGCAGTATTTT.

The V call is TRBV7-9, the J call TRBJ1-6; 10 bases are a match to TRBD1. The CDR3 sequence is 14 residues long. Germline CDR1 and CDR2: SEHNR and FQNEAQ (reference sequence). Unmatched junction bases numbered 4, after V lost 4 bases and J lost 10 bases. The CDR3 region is CASSSDRGQSPLHF. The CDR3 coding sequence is TGTGCCAGCAGCTCCGACAGGGGGCAGTCACCCCTCCACTTT.

The CDR3 sequence is CASSLSGFYGYTF. The CDR3, as DNA: TGTGCCAGCAGCTTATCAGGGTTCTATGGCTACACCTTC. The chain joins TRBV11-2 to TRBJ1-2; weak D call: TRBD1 (5 bases). The germline CDR1 and CDR2 sequences are SGHAT and FQNNGV. V lost 2 bases and J lost 4, with 8 bases in between. This CDR3 region has 13 residues.

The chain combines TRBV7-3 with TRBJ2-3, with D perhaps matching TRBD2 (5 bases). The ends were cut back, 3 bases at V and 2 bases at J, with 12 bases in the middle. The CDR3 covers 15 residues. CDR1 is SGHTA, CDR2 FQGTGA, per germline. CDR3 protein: CASSFSDSNTDTQYF. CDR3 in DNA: TGTGCCAGCAGCTTTTCGGACTCAAACACAGATACGCAGTATTTT.

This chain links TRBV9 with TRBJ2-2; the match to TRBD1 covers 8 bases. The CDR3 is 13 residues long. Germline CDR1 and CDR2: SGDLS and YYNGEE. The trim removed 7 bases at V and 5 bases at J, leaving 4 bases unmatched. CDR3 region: CASGDRGTGELFF. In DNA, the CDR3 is TGTGCCAGCGGCGACAGGGGAACCGGGGAGCTGTTTTTT.

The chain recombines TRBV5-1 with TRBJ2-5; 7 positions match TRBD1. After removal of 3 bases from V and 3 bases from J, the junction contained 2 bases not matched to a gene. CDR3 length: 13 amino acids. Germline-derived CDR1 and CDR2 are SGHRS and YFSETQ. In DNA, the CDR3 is TGCGCCAGCAGCTCCGGACAGGAAGAGACCCAGTACTTC. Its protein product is CASSSGQEETQYF.

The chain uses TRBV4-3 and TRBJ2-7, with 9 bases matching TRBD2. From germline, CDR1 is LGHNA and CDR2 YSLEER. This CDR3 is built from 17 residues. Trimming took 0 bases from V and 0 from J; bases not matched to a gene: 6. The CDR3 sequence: CASSQDRSGGHSYEQYF. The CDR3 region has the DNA TGCGCCAGCAGCCAAGATCGAAGCGGGGGGCACTCCTACGAGCAGTACTTC.

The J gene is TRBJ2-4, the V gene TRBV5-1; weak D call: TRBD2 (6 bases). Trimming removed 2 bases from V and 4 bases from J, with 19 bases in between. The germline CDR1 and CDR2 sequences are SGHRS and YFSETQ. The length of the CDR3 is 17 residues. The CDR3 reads CASSLISWRGSKNIQYF. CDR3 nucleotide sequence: TGCGCCAGCAGCTTAATTTCGTGGCGGGGTTCAAAAAACATTCAGTACTTC.

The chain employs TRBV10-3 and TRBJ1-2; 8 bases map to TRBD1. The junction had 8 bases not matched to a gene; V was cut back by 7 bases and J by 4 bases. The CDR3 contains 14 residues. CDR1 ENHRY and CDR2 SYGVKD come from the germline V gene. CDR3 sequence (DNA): TGTGCCATCAACCCGGACAGGGAGGGCTATGGCTACACCTTC. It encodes CAINPDREGYGYTF.

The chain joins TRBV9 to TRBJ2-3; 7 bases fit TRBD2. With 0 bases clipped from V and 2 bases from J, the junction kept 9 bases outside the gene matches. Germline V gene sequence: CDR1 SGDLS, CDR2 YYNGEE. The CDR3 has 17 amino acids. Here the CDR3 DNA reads TGTGCCAGCAGCGTAGGTTTAGAGCGGGAATACACAGATACGCAGTATTTT. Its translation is CASSVGLEREYTDTQYF.

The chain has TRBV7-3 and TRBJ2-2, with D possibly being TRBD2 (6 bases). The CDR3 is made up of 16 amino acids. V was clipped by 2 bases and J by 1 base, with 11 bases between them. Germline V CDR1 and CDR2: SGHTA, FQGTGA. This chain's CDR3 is CASSLQSAGNTGELFF. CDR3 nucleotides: TGTGCCAGCAGCTTACAGTCAGCGGGGAACACCGGGGAGCTGTTTTTT. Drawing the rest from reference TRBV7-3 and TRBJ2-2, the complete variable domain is GAGVSQTPSNKVTEKGKYVELRCDPISGHTALYWYRQSLGQGPEFLIYFQGTGAADDSGLPNDRFFAVRPEGSVSTLKIQRTERGDSAVYLCASSLQSAGNTGELFFGEGSRLTVL.

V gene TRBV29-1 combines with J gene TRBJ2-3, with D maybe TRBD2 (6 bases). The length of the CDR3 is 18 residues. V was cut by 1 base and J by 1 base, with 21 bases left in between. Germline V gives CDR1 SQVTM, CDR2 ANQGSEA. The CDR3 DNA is TGCAGCGTTGAAGGGGGGGTGGGCCAGGGTGGGGGCACAGATACGCAGTATTTT. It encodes CSVEGGVGQGGGTDTQYF.

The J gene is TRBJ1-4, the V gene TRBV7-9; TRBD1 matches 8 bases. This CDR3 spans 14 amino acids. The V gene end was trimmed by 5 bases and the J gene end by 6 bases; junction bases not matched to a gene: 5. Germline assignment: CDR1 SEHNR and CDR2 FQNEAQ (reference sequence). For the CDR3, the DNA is TGTGCCAGCAGCCTAGGACAGGGCTATGAAAAACTGTTTTTT. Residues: CASSLGQGYEKLFF.

CDR3 amino acids: CSVFGRGGLETQYF. CDR3 coding DNA: TGCAGCGTTTTTGGGCGGGGGGGCCTCGAGACCCAGTACTTC. V and J are TRBV29-1 and TRBJ2-5, with 9 bases that match TRBD2. CDR1 is SQVTM, CDR2 ANQGSEA, per germline. CDR3 length: 14 residues. The J segment lost 5 bases and the V segment lost 5 bases, leaving 9 bases of the junction unmatched.

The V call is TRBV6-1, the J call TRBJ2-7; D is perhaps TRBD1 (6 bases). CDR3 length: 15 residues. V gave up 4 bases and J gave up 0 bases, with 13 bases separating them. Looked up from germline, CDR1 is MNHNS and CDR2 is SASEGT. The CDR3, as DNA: TGTGCCAGCAGTGGGATCGGACAGAGCTCCTACGAGCAGTACTTC. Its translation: CASSGIGQSSYEQYF.

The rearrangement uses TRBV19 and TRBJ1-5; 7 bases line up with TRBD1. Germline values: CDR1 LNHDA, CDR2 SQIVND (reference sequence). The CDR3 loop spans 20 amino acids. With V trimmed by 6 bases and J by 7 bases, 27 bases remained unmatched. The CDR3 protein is CASSREGAGGIIRSGQPQHF. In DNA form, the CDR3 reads TGTGCCAGTAGCCGCGAGGGAGCAGGGGGAATAATACGGTCAGGCCAGCCCCAGCATTTT.

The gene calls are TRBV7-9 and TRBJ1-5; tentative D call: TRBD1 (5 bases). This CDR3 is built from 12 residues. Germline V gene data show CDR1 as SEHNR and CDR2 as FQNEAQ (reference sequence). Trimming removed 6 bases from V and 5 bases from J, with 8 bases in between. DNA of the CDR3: TGTGCCAGCAGGCGGGGGGATCAGCCCCAGCATTTT. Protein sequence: CASRRGDQPQHF. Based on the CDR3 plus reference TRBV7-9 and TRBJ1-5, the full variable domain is DTGVSQNPRHKITKRGQNVTFRCDPISEHNRLYWYRQTLGQGPEFLTYFQNEAQLEKSRLLSDRFSAERPKGSFSTLEIQRTEQGDSAMYLCASRRGDQPQHFGDGTRLSIL.

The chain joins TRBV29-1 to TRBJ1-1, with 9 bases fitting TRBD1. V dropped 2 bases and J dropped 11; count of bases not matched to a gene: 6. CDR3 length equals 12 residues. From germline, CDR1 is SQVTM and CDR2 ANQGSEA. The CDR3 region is CSVEIQGASAFF. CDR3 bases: TGCAGCGTTGAAATACAGGGGGCCAGCGCTTTCTTT.

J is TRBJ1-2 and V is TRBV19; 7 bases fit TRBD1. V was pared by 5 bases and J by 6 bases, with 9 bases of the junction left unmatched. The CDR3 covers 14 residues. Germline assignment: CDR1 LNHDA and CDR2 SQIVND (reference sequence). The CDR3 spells CASSVDRLGNGYTF. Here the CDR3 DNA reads TGTGCCAGTAGTGTGGACAGGTTGGGGAATGGCTACACCTTC.

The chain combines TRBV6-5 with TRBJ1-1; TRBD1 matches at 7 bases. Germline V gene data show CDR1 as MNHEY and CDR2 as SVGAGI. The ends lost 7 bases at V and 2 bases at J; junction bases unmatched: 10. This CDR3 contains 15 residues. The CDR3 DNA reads TGTGCCAGCACCAAAGGAGGGGGCCGAAACACTGAAGCTTTCTTT. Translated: CASTKGGGRNTEAFF.

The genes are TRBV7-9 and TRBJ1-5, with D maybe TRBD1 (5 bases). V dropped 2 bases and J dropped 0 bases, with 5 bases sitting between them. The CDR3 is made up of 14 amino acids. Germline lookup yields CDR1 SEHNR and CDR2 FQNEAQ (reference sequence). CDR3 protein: CASSLRGSNQPQHF. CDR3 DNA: TGTGCCAGCAGCTTAAGGGGTAGCAATCAGCCCCAGCATTTT.

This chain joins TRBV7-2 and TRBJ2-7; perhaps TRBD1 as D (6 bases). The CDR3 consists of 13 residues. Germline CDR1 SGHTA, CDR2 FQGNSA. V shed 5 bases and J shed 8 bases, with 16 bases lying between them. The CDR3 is CASSILQGTKQYF. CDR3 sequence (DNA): TGTGCCAGCAGCATTCTACAGGGTACGAAGCAGTACTTC.

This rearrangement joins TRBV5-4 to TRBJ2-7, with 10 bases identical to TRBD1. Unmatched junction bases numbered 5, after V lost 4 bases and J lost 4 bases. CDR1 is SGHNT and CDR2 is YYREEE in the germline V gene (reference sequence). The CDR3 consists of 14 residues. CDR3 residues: CASSTQGQGYEQYF. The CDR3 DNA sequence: TGTGCCAGCAGCACACAGGGACAGGGGTACGAGCAGTACTTC.